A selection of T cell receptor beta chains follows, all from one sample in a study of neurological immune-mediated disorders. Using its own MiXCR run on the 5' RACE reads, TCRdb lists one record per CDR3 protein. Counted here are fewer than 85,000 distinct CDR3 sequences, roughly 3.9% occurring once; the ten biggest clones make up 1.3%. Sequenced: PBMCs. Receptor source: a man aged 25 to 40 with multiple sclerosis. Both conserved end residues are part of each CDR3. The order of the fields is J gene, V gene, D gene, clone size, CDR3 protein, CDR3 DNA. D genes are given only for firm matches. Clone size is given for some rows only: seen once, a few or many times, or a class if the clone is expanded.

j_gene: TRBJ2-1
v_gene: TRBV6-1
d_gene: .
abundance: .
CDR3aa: CASSEYYNEQFF
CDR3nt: TGTGCCAGCAGCGAATACTACAATGAGCAGTTCTTC

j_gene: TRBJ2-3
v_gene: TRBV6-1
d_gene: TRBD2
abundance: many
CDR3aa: CASSDQAGVKDTQYF
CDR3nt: TGTGCCAGCAGTGACCAAGCGGGGGTGAAGGATACGCAGTATTTT

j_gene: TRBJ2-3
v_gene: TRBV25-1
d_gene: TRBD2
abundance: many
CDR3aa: CASSASGVTDTQYF
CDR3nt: TGTGCCAGCAGCGCTAGCGGGGTCACAGATACGCAGTATTTT

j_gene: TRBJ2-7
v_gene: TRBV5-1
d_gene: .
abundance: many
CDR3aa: CASSLFLPAYEQYF
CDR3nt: TGCGCCAGCAGCTTATTTTTACCCGCCTACGAGCAGTACTTC

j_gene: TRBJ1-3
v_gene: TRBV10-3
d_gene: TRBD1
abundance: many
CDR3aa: CAISEPGTGYGNTIYF
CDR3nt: TGTGCCATCAGTGAACCCGGGACAGGGTATGGAAACACCATATATTTT

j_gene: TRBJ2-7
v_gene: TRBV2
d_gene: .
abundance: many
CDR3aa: CASEGRRSYEQYF
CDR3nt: TGTGCCTCTGAGGGGCGAAGATCCTACGAGCAGTACTTC

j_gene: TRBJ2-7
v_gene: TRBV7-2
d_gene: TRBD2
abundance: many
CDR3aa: CASSLGSGASYEQYF
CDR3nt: TGTGCCAGCAGCTTAGGTAGCGGGGCCTCCTACGAGCAGTACTTC

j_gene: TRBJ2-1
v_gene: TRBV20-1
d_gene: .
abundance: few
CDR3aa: CSARDVTSYNEQFF
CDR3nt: TGCAGTGCTAGAGATGTAACCTCCTACAATGAGCAGTTCTTC

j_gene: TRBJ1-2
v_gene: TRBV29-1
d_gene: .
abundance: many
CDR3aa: CSVGGDGYYGYTF
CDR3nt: TGCAGCGTTGGAGGGGATGGATATTATGGCTACACCTTC

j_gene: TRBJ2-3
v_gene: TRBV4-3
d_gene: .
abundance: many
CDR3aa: CASSQAVTDTQYF
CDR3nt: TGCGCCAGCAGCCAAGCCGTCACAGATACGCAGTATTTT

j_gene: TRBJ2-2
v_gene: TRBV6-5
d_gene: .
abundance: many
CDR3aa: CASSYFRDGTGELFF
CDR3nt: TGTGCCAGCAGTTACTTCCGGGACGGCACCGGGGAGCTGTTTTTT

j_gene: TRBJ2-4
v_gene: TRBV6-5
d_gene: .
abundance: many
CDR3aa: CASSREGGGKNIQYF
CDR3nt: TGTGCCAGCAGCCGTGAGGGTGGGGGCAAAAACATTCAGTACTTC

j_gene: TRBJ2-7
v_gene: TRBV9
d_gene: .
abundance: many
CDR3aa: CASSVGAVSYEQYF
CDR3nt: TGTGCCAGCAGCGTCGGGGCAGTCTCCTACGAGCAGTACTTC

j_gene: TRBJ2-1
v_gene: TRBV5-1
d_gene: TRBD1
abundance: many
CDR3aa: CASSLAGTGANNEQFF
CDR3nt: TGCGCCAGCAGCTTGGCCGGGACAGGGGCAAACAATGAGCAGTTCTTC

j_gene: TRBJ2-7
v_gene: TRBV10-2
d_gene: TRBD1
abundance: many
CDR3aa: CASSELQGAYEQYF
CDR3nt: TGCGCCAGCAGTGAATTACAGGGGGCCTACGAGCAGTACTTC

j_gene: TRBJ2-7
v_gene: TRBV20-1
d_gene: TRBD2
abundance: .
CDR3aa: CSPLRGGGSYEQYF
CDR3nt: TGCAGTCCCCTGCGGGGCGGGGGCTCCTACGAGCAGTACTTC

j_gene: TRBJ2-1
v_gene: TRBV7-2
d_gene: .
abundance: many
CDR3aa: CASSLVGGGLRHEQFF
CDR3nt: TGTGCCAGCAGCTTAGTCGGTGGGGGCCTCCGGCATGAGCAGTTCTTC

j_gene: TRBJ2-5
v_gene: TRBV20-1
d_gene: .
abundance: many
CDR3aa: CSAKGVQETQYF
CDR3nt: TGCAGTGCCAAAGGGGTTCAAGAGACCCAGTACTTC

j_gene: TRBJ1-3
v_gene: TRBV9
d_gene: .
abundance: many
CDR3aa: CASSVAGTSGNTIYF
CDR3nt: TGTGCCAGCAGCGTAGCCGGGACCTCTGGAAACACCATATATTTT

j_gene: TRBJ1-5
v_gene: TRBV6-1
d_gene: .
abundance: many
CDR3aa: CASSEGTRANQPQHF
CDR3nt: TGTGCCAGCAGTGAGGGGACTCGAGCAAATCAGCCCCAGCATTTT

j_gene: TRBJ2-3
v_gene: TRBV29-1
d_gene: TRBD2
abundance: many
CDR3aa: CSVGPRGVTDTQYF
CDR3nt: TGCAGCGTAGGGCCACGGGGGGTCACAGATACGCAGTATTTT

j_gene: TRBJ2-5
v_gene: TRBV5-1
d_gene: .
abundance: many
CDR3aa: CATAMLDGLGETQYF
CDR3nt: TGCGCCACCGCGATGCTTGACGGACTGGGAGAGACCCAGTACTTC

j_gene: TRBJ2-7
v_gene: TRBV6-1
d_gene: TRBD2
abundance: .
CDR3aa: CATGEGEFEQYF
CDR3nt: TGTGCCACGGGGGAGGGAGAGTTCGAGCAGTACTTC

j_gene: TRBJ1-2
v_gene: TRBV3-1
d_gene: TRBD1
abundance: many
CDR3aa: CASRTGSRGYTF
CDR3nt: TGTGCCAGCAGGACAGGGTCGAGGGGCTACACCTTC

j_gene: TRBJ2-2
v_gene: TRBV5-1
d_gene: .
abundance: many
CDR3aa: CASSFFGATGELFF
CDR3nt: TGCGCCAGCAGCTTCTTTGGGGCGACCGGGGAGCTGTTTTTT

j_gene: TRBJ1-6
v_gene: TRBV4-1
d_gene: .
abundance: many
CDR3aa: CASSQVSAVSYNSPLHF
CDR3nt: TGCGCCAGCAGCCAAGTATCTGCGGTTAGCTATAATTCACCCCTCCACTTT

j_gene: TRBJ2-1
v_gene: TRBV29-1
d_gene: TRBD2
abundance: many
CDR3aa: CSVQSGGKANEQFF
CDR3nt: TGCAGCGTCCAAAGCGGGGGGAAGGCCAATGAGCAGTTCTTC

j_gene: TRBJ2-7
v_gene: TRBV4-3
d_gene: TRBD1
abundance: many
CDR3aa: CASSQYRPPGQGAYEQYF
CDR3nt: TGCGCCAGCAGCCAATACCGACCTCCGGGACAGGGAGCCTACGAGCAGTACTTC

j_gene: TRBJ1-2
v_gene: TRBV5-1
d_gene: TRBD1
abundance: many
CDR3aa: CASSWTSKGQPYGYTF
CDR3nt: TGCGCCAGCAGCTGGACGTCTAAGGGACAGCCCTATGGCTACACCTTC

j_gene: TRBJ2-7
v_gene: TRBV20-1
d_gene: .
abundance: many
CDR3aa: CSARQATYEQYF
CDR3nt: TGCAGTGCGCGGCAGGCCACCTACGAGCAGTACTTC

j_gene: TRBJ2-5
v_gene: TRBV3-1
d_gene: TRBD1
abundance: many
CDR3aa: CASSHTVGTGQETQYF
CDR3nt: TGTGCCAGCAGCCACACCGTGGGGACAGGACAAGAGACCCAGTACTTC

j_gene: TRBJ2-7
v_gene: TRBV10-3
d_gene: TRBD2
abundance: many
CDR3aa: CAIWEGGGTYEQYF
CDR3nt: TGTGCCATCTGGGAGGGCGGCGGGACCTACGAGCAGTACTTC

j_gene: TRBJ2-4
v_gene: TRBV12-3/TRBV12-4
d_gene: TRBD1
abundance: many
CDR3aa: CASTIRDRANIQYF
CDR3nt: TGTGCCAGCACCATCCGGGACAGGGCCAACATTCAGTACTTC

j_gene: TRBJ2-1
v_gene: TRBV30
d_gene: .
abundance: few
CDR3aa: CASTRAYNEQFF
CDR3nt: TGTGCCTCCACCCGGGCGTACAATGAGCAGTTCTTC

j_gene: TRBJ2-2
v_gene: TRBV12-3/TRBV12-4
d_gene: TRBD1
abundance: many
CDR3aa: CASSLQGANTGELFF
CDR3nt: TGTGCCAGCAGTCTTCAGGGGGCGAACACCGGGGAGCTGTTTTTT

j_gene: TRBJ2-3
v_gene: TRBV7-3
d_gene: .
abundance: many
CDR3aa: CASSFQGASADTQYF
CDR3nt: TGTGCCAGCAGCTTCCAAGGGGCTAGCGCAGATACGCAGTATTTT